These 7 T cell receptor beta chains were sequenced from one sample in a study of blood T cells in healthy people across ages. Using a J-beta primer mix together with a sample-barcoded 5' primer, a second PCR was run for roughly 6 to 11 cycles. Each CDR3 protein gets one entry after TCRdb re-called the 5' RACE reads with MiXCR. The repertoire holds 1 million or so distinct CDR3 sequences, roughly 45% seen once, with approximately 17% in the top ten. Sequencing was carried out using blood. The source of these receptors is a woman aged 55-70 years in good health.

In the case of this clonotype: The junction and the germline gene differ at one end; a read error may be behind it. The rearrangement joins TRBV7-3 to TRBJ2-3, with D possibly TRBD2 on 6 matching bases. This CDR3 is 14 amino acids long. The germline CDR1 and CDR2 sequences are SGHTA and FQGTGA. The CDR3 nucleotides read TGTGCCGGCAGCAGGGACTCATTCACAGATACGCAGTATTTT. Translation gives CAGSRDSFTDTQYF.

V usage is TRBV12-3 or TRBV12-4 and J usage is TRBJ1-6, with D possibly matching TRBD1 (5 bases). This CDR3 comprises 14 residues. With 3 bases removed from V and 8 bases from J, the gap between germline ends came to 11 bases. The CDR3 loop is CASSLGTPHSPLHF. The CDR3 DNA is TGTGCCAGCAGTTTGGGGACCCCCCATTCACCCCTCCACTTT.

V gene TRBV4-1 combines with J gene TRBJ2-4; 8 bases fit TRBD2. Germline V gene lookup returns CDR1 MGHRA and CDR2 YSYEKL. The CDR3 extends over 15 amino acids. Trimming took 6 bases from V and 13 from J; bases not matched to a gene: 17. CDR3 in amino acids: CASSEGLVGFFEQYF. In DNA form, the CDR3 reads TGCGCCAGCAGTGAGGGACTAGTTGGGTTTTTTGAGCAGTACTTC.

This clonotype came up a few times. The chain carries TRBV27 and TRBJ2-7, with 9 bases that match TRBD2. The CDR3 is 13 amino acids. Germline V gene lookup returns CDR1 MNHEY and CDR2 SMNVEV (reference sequence). J gave up 9 bases and V 6 bases, and 9 bases lay outside the gene matches. The CDR3 sequence is CASSPGLALGQYF. The CDR3 DNA reads TGTGCCAGCAGCCCCGGACTAGCGCTGGGGCAGTACTTC.

A few counts support this clonotype. This chain connects TRBV7-2 to TRBJ1-5; D remains ambiguous. Trimming shortened V by 1 base and J by 1 base, and 8 bases separated the two germline ends. Germline lookup yields CDR1 SGHTA and CDR2 FQGNSA. This CDR3 has 15 amino acids. The CDR3 sequence is CASSLVVASNQPQHF. CDR3 DNA sequence: TGTGCCAGCAGCTTAGTAGTCGCAAGCAATCAGCCCCAGCATTTT.

This clonotype has more than one count but fewer than ten. The chain employs TRBV7-9 and TRBJ2-7; maybe TRBD2 (5 bases). V dropped 10 bases and J dropped 0 bases, with 13 bases sitting between them. There are 13 residues in the CDR3. The germline V gene has CDR1 SEHNR and CDR2 FQNEAQ (reference sequence). The CDR3 nucleotides are TGTGCCACCGAGGGCGGCAGCTCCTACGAGCAGTACTTC. Encoded protein: CATEGGSSYEQYF.

The chain links TRBV5-6 to TRBJ2-5; perhaps TRBD1 as D (5 bases). Per the germline V gene, CDR1 is SGHDT and CDR2 is YYEEEE. Trimming cost V 4 bases and J 5 bases, with 12 bases left between them. This CDR3 is built from 13 residues. As DNA, the CDR3 is TGTGCCAGCAGCACCGGACATTCGGAGACCCAGTACTTC. Residues: CASSTGHSETQYF.